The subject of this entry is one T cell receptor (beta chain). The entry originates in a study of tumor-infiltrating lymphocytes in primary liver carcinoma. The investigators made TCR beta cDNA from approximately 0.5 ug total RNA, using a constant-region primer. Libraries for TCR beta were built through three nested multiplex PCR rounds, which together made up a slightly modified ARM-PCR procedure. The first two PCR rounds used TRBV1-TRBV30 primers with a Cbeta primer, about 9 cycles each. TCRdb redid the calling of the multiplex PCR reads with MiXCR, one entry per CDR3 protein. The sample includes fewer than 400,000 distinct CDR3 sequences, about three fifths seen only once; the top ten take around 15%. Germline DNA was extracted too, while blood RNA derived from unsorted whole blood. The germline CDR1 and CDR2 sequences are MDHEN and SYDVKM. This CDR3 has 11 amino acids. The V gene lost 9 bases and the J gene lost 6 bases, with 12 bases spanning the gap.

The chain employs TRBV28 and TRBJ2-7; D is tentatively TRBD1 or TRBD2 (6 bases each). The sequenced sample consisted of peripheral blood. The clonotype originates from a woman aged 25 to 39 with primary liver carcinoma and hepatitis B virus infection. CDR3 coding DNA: TGTGCCAGAAGAGGGGGGTGCGAGCAGTACTTC. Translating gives CARRGGCEQYF.